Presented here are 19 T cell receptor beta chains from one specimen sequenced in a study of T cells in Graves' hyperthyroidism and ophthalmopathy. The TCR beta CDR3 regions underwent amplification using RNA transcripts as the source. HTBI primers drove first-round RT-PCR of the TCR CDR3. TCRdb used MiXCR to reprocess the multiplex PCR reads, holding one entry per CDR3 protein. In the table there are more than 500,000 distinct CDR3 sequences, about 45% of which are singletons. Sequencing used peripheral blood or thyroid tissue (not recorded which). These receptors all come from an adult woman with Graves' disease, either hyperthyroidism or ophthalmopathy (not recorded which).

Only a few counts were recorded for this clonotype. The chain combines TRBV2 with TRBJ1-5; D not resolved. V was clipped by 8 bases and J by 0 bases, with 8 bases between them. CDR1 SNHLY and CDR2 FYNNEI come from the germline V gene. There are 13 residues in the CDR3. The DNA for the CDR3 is TGTGCCAGCGTGGACGATAGCAATCAGCCCCAGCATTTT. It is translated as CASVDDSNQPQHF.

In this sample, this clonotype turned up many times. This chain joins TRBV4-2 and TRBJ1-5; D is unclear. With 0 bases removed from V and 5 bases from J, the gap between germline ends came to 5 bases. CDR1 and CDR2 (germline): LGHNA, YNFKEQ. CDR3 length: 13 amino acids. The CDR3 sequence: CASSQEVDQPQHF. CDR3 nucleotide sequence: TGTGCCAGCAGCCAAGAGGTGGATCAGCCCCAGCATTTT.

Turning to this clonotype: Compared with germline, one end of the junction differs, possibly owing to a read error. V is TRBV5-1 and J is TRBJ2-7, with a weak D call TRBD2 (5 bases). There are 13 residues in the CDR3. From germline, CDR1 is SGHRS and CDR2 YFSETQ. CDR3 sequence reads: CASSLGVLYEQYF. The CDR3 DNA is TGTGCCAGCAGTCTCGGGGTTCTCTACGAGCAGTACTTC. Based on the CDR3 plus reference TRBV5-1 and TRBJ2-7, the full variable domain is KAGVTQTPRYLIKTRGQQVTLSCSPISGHRSVSWYQQTPGQGLQFLFEYFSETQRNKGNFPGRFSGRQFSNSRSEMNVSTLELGDSALYLCASSLGVLYEQYFGPGTRLTVT.

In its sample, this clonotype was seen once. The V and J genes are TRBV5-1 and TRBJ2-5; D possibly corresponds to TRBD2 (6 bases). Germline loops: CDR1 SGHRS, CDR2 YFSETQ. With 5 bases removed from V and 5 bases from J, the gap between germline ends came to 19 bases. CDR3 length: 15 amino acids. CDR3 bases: TGCGCCAGCAGGGCGGCGGCGGTCAGCGGGGAGACCCAGTACTTC. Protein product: CASRAAAVSGETQYF. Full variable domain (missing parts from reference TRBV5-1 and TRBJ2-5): KAGVTQTPRYLIKTRGQQVTLSCSPISGHRSVSWYQQTPGQGLQFLFEYFSETQRNKGNFPGRFSGRQFSNSRSEMNVSTLELGDSALYLCASRAAAVSGETQYFGPGTRLLVL.

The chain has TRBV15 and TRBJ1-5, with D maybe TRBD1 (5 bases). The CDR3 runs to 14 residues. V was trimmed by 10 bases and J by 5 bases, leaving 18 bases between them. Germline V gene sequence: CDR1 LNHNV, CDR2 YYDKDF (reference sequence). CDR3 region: CAIGLTDGDQPQHF. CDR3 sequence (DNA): TGTGCCATCGGCTTGACAGACGGAGATCAGCCCCAGCATTTT.

CDR3 protein: CSARTGQGADEQYF. The CDR3 coding sequence is TGCAGTGCTAGGACGGGACAGGGGGCGGACGAGCAGTACTTC. The gene calls are TRBV29-1 and TRBJ2-7; TRBD1 matches 12 bases. CDR1 is SQVTM and CDR2 is ANQGSEA in the germline V gene. This CDR3 region has 14 residues.

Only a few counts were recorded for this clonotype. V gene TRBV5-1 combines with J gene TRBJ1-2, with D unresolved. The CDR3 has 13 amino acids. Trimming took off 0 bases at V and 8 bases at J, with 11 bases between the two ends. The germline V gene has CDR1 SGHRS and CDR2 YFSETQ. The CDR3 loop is CASSLEVGYGYTF. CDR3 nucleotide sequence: TGCGCCAGCAGCTTGGAAGTTGGGTACGGCTACACCTTC.

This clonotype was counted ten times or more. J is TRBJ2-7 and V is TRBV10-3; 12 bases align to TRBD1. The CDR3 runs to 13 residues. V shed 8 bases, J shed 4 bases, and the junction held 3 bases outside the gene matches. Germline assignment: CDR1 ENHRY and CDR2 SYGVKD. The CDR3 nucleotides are TGTGCCATCCGGGACAGGGGGCCTTACGAGCAGTACTTC. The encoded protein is CAIRDRGPYEQYF.

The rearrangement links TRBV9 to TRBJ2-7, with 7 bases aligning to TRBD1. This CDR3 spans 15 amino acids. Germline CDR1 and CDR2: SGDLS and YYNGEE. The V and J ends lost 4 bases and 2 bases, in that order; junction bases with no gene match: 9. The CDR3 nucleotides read TGTGCCAGCAGCTTTCGGCCGGGACAGACCTACGAGCAGTACTTC. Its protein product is CASSFRPGQTYEQYF.

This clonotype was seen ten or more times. The CDR3, as DNA: TGCAGTGCTAGGGGGACTAGAGAATCCTACGAGCAGTACTTC. It codes for CSARGTRESYEQYF. The chain links TRBV20-1 to TRBJ2-7; 8 nucleotides line up with TRBD2. CDR1 and CDR2 (germline): DFQATT, SNEGSKA (reference sequence). This CDR3 has 14 amino acids. With V trimmed by 3 bases and J by 1 base, 5 bases remained unmatched.

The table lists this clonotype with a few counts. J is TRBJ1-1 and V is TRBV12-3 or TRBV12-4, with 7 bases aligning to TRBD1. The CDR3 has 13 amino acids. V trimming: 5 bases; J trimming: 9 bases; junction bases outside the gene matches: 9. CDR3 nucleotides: TGTGCCAGCAGTCTCGGGACAGAGGCGCAAGCTTTCTTT. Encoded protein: CASSLGTEAQAFF.

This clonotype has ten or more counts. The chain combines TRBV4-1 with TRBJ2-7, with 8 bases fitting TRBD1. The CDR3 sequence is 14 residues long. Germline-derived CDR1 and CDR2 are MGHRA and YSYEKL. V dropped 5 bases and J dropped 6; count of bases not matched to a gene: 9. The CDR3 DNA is TGCGCCAGCAGCACAATACCACAGGGGGTCGAGCAGTACTTC. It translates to CASSTIPQGVEQYF.

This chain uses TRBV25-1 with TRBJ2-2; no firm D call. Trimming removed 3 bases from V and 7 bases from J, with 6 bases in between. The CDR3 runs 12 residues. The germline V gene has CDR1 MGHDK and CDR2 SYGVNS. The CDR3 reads CASSDHGGELFF. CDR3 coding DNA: TGTGCCAGCAGTGACCATGGCGGGGAGCTGTTTTTT.

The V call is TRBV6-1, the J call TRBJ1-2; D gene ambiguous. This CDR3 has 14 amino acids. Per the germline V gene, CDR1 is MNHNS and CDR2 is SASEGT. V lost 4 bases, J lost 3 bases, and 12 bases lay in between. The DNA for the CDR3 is TGTGCCAGCAGTGCCCAGCGGGTGCACTATGGCTACACCTTC. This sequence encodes CASSAQRVHYGYTF.

The CDR3 region has the DNA TGTGCCAGCAGTTTTTGGCTCGCGGAGCTGTTTTTT. Protein sequence: CASSFWLAELFF. The chain recombines TRBV12-3 or TRBV12-4 with TRBJ2-2; D remains ambiguous. The CDR3 length is 12 residues. The ends were cut back, 3 bases at V and 10 bases at J, with 9 bases in the middle.

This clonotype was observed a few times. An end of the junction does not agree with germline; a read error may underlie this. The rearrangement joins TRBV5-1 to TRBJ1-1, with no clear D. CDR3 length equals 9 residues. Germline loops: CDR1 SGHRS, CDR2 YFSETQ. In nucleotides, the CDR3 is TGCGCCAGCAGCTTGACCGGCCTCTTT. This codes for CASSLTGLF.

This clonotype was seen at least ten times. CDR3 sequence reads: CASSLIGTPNYEQYF. For the CDR3, the DNA is TGTGCCAGCAGCTTAATCGGGACACCAAATTACGAGCAGTACTTC. The chain links TRBV7-2 to TRBJ2-7; possibly TRBD1 for D (6 bases). The V and J ends lost 2 bases and 4 bases respectively, with 15 bases between them. CDR3 size: 15 residues. Germline V gene lookup returns CDR1 SGHTA and CDR2 FQGNSA.

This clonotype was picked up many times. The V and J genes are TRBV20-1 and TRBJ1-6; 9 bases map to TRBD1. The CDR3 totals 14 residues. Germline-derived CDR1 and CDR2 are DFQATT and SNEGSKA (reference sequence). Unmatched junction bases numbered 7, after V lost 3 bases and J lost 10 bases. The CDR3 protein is CSASRTGTGSPLHF. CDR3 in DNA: TGCAGTGCTAGTCGGACAGGGACAGGGTCACCCCTCCACTTT.

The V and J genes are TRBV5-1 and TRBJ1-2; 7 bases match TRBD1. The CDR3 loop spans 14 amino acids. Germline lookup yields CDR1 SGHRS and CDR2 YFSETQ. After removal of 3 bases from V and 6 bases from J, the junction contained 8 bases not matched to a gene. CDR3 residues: CASSWGPTGDGYTF. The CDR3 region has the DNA TGCGCCAGCAGCTGGGGACCTACAGGGGATGGCTACACCTTC.